This T cell receptor (beta chain) was captured by sequencing in a study of STAT5B mutations in CD4+ large granular lymphocyte leukemia. The wider study: Among healthy donors, a particular HLA allele went with more CDR3 'QG' motifs. Study-level points and caveats: Top patient clones used TRBV06 genes more often: 8/27 versus 2/35 in controls. Roughly 27% of private leukemic clonotypes occurred rarely in other patients' non-leukemic repertoires.

Controls came from buffy coats of healthy blood donors. Note on this clone: Its antigen is still unknown.

The data were produced by immunoSEQ multiplex PCR, yet TCRdb's version contains in-frame clones alone and is incomplete. The sample includes tens of thousands of clones, just under 75% of them seen just once. V was trimmed by 8 bases and J by 0 bases, leaving 11 bases between them. The length of the CDR3 is 14 residues. Germline V gene sequence: CDR1 ENHRY, CDR2 SYGVKD. The sample taken for sequencing was CD4+ T cells from blood buffy coats. J is TRBJ1-5 and V is TRBV10-3; no firm D call. The TCR sequence derives from a human donor in good health. The CDR3 DNA follows: TGTGCCATCTCCGAGAAGATTAGCAATCAGCCCCAGCATTTT. It encodes CAISEKISNQPQHF.